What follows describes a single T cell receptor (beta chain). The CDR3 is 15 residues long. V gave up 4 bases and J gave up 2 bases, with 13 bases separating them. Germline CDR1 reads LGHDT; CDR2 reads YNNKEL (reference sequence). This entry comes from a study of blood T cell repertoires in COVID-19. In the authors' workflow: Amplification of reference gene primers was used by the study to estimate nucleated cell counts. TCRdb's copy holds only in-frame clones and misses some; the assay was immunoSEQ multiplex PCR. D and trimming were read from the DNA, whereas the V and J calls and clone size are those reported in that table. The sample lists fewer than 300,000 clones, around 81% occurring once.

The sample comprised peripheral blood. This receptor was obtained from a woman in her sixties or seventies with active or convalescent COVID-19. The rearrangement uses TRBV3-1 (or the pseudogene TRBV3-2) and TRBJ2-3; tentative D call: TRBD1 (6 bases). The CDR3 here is CASSPHRDPTDTQYF. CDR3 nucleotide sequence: TGTGCCAGCAGCCCCCACAGGGACCCCACAGATACGCAGTATTTT.